One and the same sample provided the 29 T cell receptor beta chains below, sequenced in a study of cytomegalovirus exposure and HLA in healthy donors. Libraries were prepared by immunoSEQ multiplex PCR; TCRdb keeps only in-frame clonotypes and omits some of them. Here the sample spans 60,000 or so clones, around 92% being singletons. The sequenced material came from PBMCs. These receptors were taken from a woman aged 18-29 years in good health and CMV-seronegative.

This clone showed up just a few times. The J gene is TRBJ2-1, the V gene TRBV6-4; TRBD2 agrees at 10 bases. CDR3 size: 15 residues. Trimming took 5 bases from V and 8 from J; bases not matched to a gene: 9. Per germline, CDR1 MRHNA and CDR2 SNTAGT. Here the CDR3 reads CASSPTSGAGDEQFF. In nucleotides, the CDR3 is TGTGCCAGCAGTCCCACTAGCGGGGCGGGGGATGAGCAGTTCTTC.

The rearrangement links TRBV6-1 to TRBJ2-7; D remains ambiguous. V was clipped by 2 bases and J by 2 bases, with 7 bases between them. This CDR3 spans 13 amino acids. CDR1 is MNHNS and CDR2 is SASEGT in the germline V gene. CDR3 DNA: TGTGCCAGCAGTGAACAGGAAACCTACGAGCAGTACTTC. Encoded protein: CASSEQETYEQYF.

The chain joins TRBV5-1 to TRBJ1-4, with a tentative D call TRBD1 (5 bases). The CDR3 is made up of 14 amino acids. Trimming removed 3 bases from V and 2 bases from J, with 8 bases in between. Germline assignment: CDR1 SGHRS and CDR2 YFSETQ. The CDR3 is CASSSDSTNEKLFF. The DNA for the CDR3 is TGCGCCAGCAGCTCCGACAGCACTAATGAAAAACTGTTTTTT.

This chain connects TRBV9 to TRBJ1-5, with D maybe TRBD1 (5 bases). Trimming took off 3 bases at V and 0 bases at J, with 10 bases between the two ends. Germline CDR1 is SGDLS and CDR2 is YYNGEE. This CDR3 region has 15 residues. The CDR3 protein is CASSASGSSNQPQHF. CDR3 in DNA: TGTGCCAGCAGCGCGTCAGGGTCTAGCAATCAGCCCCAGCATTTT.

The chain combines TRBV7-2 with TRBJ2-3; D ambiguous. Per germline, CDR1 SGHTA and CDR2 FQGNSA. The ends were cut back, 2 bases at V and 6 bases at J, with 12 bases in the middle. The CDR3 sequence is 14 residues long. For the CDR3, the DNA is TGTGCCAGCAGCTTAAGCCCTGAACGGGATACGCAGTATTTT. Residues: CASSLSPERDTQYF.

The chain joins TRBV5-1 to TRBJ2-3; TRBD2 aligns across 9 bases. The germline V gene has CDR1 SGHRS and CDR2 YFSETQ. V shed 6 bases, J shed 6 bases, and the junction held 5 bases outside the gene matches. This CDR3 has 13 residues. CDR3 sequence reads: CASTERGADTQYF. The CDR3 region has the DNA TGCGCCAGCACCGAGCGGGGGGCTGATACGCAGTATTTT.

The chain couples TRBV28 to TRBJ2-1; 7 bases are a match to TRBD1. After removal of 6 bases from V and 5 bases from J, the junction contained 10 bases not matched to a gene. From germline, CDR1 is MDHEN and CDR2 SYDVKM. The CDR3 loop spans 15 amino acids. CDR3: CASSPGQPYHNEQFF. CDR3 DNA: TGTGCCAGCAGCCCGGGACAGCCTTATCACAATGAGCAGTTCTTC. The variable domain in full, completed from reference TRBV28 and TRBJ2-1, reads DVKVTQSSRYLVKRTGEKVFLECVQDMDHENMFWYRQDPGLGLRLIYFSYDVKMKEKGDIPEGYSVSREKKERFSLILESASTNQTSMYLCASSPGQPYHNEQFFGPGTRLTVL.

The rearrangement joins TRBV7-9 to TRBJ2-6, with 7 bases that match TRBD2. CDR3 length: 14 residues. Trimming at V came to 8 bases and at J to 0 bases, leaving 1 base not matched to a gene. The germline V gene has CDR1 SEHNR and CDR2 FQNEAQ (reference sequence). The CDR3 bases are TGTGCCAGCGGCGGGGGCTCTGGGGCCAACGTCCTGACTTTC. This codes for CASGGGSGANVLTF.

This chain joins TRBV6-1 and TRBJ2-3, with D maybe TRBD1 (6 bases). Per the germline V gene, CDR1 is MNHNS and CDR2 is SASEGT. The CDR3 has 13 residues. The V end lost 3 bases, the J end lost 5 bases, and 9 bases lay between the germline ends. CDR3 sequence: CASSEGAQDTQYF. The CDR3 DNA reads TGTGCCAGCAGTGAGGGGGCACAAGATACGCAGTATTTT.

The chain recombines TRBV6-5 with TRBJ2-1; 7 nucleotides match TRBD1. Trimming cost V 5 bases and J 13 bases; bases outside gene matches: 11. Germline CDR1 and CDR2: MNHEY and SVGAGI. The CDR3 extends over 13 amino acids. The CDR3 reads CASSARRDRRQFF. In nucleotides, the CDR3 is TGTGCCAGCAGTGCTCGCCGGGACAGAAGACAGTTCTTC.

The rearrangement uses TRBV7-8 and TRBJ2-3; no firm D call. Trimming left V 5 bases short and J 4 bases short, with 10 bases between. CDR3 length: 13 residues. Germline V gives CDR1 SGHVS, CDR2 FQNEAQ. The CDR3 sequence: CASSLRVADTQYF. The CDR3 bases are TGTGCCAGCAGCCTACGGGTGGCAGATACGCAGTATTTT.

V usage is TRBV10-3 and J usage is TRBJ1-5, with D possibly TRBD1 on 5 matching bases. The V gene lost 0 bases and the J gene lost 5 bases, with 14 bases spanning the gap. The length of the CDR3 is 16 residues. Germline lookup yields CDR1 ENHRY and CDR2 SYGVKD. The CDR3 region has the DNA TGTGCCATCAGTGAGTCGGGGGGTGGGAACTATCAGCCCCAGCATTTT. Encoded protein: CAISESGGGNYQPQHF.

The rearrangement links TRBV29-1 to TRBJ2-1; D ambiguous. V lost 3 bases and J 0 bases, leaving 6 bases between the germline ends. The germline gives CDR1 SQVTM, CDR2 ANQGSEA. This CDR3 contains 13 residues. The CDR3 coding sequence is TGCAGCGTTGACCACAACTCCTACAATGAGCAGTTCTTC. Translation: CSVDHNSYNEQFF.

The V gene is TRBV4-1, the J gene TRBJ1-1; tentative D call: TRBD1 (5 bases). Germline V gene sequence: CDR1 MGHRA, CDR2 YSYEKL. With 2 bases removed from V and 5 bases from J, the gap between germline ends came to 21 bases. This CDR3 contains 17 residues. CDR3 nucleotide sequence: TGCGCCAGCAGCCAACCTTCTGGGGGGGTGTCGTTGACTGAAGCTTTCTTT. It is translated as CASSQPSGGVSLTEAFF.

The CDR3 sequence is CASSVGVGTGGYSNEKLFF. The CDR3 DNA reads TGTGCCAGCAGCGTAGGTGTGGGAACCGGAGGGTACTCTAATGAAAAACTGTTTTTT. The chain couples TRBV9 to TRBJ1-4, with D unclear. The V end was cut by 0 bases, the J end by 3 bases, with 21 bases between. The CDR3 spans 19 residues. Germline V lookup: CDR1 SGDLS, CDR2 YYNGEE.

This chain links TRBV11-3 with TRBJ2-1; D might be TRBD2 (5 bases). Deletions cut 4 bases from V and 11 bases from J, with 15 bases between. The CDR3 sequence is 13 residues long. Germline V gene data show CDR1 as SGHNT and CDR2 as YENEEA. Written as DNA, the CDR3 is TGTGCCAGCAGCTCTAGGACGGGGAGCAAGCAGTTCTTC. Translated: CASSSRTGSKQFF.

The chain recombines TRBV28 with TRBJ1-6; 8 bases are shared with TRBD1. The length of the CDR3 is 16 residues. The V and J ends lost 2 bases and 5 bases, in that order; junction bases with no gene match: 5. Germline V gene sequence: CDR1 MDHEN, CDR2 SYDVKM. This chain's CDR3 is CASSLPGQANNSPLHF. The CDR3 DNA is TGTGCCAGCAGTTTACCGGGACAGGCAAATAATTCACCCCTCCACTTT.

This clone was found a few times. V and J are TRBV29-1 and TRBJ1-1; TRBD1 matches at 7 bases. This CDR3 has 13 residues. Germline trimming cut 6 bases from V and 1 base from J; bases unmatched to any gene: 5. CDR1 is SQVTM, CDR2 ANQGSEA, per germline. CDR3 bases: TGCAGCGTCTCAGCAGGGGGGAACACTGAAGCTTTCTTT. It is translated as CSVSAGGNTEAFF.

The rearrangement joins TRBV27 to TRBJ2-1; no reliable D call. Between the trimmed V and J ends, which lost 3 bases and 0 bases, there was a span of 12 bases. CDR3 length: 16 residues. CDR1 and CDR2 (germline): MNHEY, SMNVEV (reference sequence). The CDR3 reads CASSLGLPSSYNEQFF. The CDR3, as DNA: TGTGCCAGCAGTTTGGGCCTTCCCAGCTCCTACAATGAGCAGTTCTTC.

The CDR3 DNA is TGTGCCAGCGGACCGACAGGTACTGGGGCCAACGTCCTGACTTTC. Encoded protein: CASGPTGTGANVLTF. This chain connects TRBV6-1 to TRBJ2-6; TRBD1 is a possible D gene (6 bases). This CDR3 contains 15 residues. V dropped 8 bases and J dropped 2 bases, with 13 bases sitting between them. From germline, CDR1 is MNHNS and CDR2 SASEGT.

This clone was counted only a few times. The genes are TRBV28 and TRBJ1-5, with TRBD1 matching 7 bases. Germline trimming cut 6 bases from V and 2 bases from J; bases unmatched to any gene: 4. CDR3 length: 14 residues. Germline V gene data show CDR1 as MDHEN and CDR2 as SYDVKM. The CDR3 spells CASSRGQGNQPQHF. In DNA, the CDR3 is TGTGCCAGCAGCCGTGGACAGGGCAATCAGCCCCAGCATTTT.

The gene calls are TRBV5-1 and TRBJ2-5, with TRBD1 matching over 9 bases. The germline V gene encodes CDR1 SGHRS and CDR2 YFSETQ. This CDR3 has 18 residues. V shed 0 bases, J shed 0 bases, and the junction held 9 bases outside the gene matches. The DNA of the CDR3 is TGCGCCAGCAGCTTGGAAGCGGCCGACAGGGGGTACCAAGAGACCCAGTACTTC. Amino acid sequence: CASSLEAADRGYQETQYF.

The chain links TRBV4-3 to TRBJ1-1, with 8 nucleotides matching TRBD1. CDR1 LGHNA and CDR2 YSLEER come from the germline V gene. Trimming took 2 bases from V and 0 from J; bases not matched to a gene: 8. This CDR3 has 17 amino acids. For the CDR3, the DNA is TGCGCCAGCAGCCAAACGGGGGACAGGCGTCTGAACACTGAAGCTTTCTTT. This encodes CASSQTGDRRLNTEAFF.

V gene TRBV28 combines with J gene TRBJ2-7, with D uncertain. Germline CDR1 is MDHEN and CDR2 is SYDVKM. Trimming left V 6 bases short and J 9 bases short, with 12 bases between. This CDR3 has 11 residues. CDR3 DNA: TGTGCCAGCAGCCCGGGTACGACGCAGTACTTC. It specifies CASSPGTTQYF.

The V call is TRBV2, the J call TRBJ1-5; 9 nucleotides align to TRBD1. CDR1 is SNHLY and CDR2 is FYNNEI in the germline V gene. J was trimmed by 8 bases and V by 6 bases; bases with no gene match: 5. The CDR3 is 13 amino acids. The DNA for the CDR3 is TGTGCCAGCAGCGCGACAGGGGGAGAGCCCCAGCATTTT. Its translation: CASSATGGEPQHF. Full variable domain (outside the CDR3, taken from reference TRBV2 and TRBJ1-5): EPEVTQTPSHQVTQMGQEVILRCVPISNHLYFYWYRQILGQKVEFLVSFYNNEISEKSEIFDDQFSVERPDGSNFTLKIRSTKLEDSAMYFCASSATGGEPQHFGDGTRLSIL.

This chain joins TRBV7-3 and TRBJ2-5; 7 positions match TRBD2. Germline lookup yields CDR1 SGHTA and CDR2 FQGTGA. J was trimmed by 2 bases and V by 3 bases; bases with no gene match: 6. The CDR3 has 15 amino acids. The CDR3 DNA follows: TGTGCCAGCAGCTTCCAGGGCGGGGGACAAGAGACCCAGTACTTC. This encodes CASSFQGGGQETQYF. Full variable domain (missing parts from reference TRBV7-3 and TRBJ2-5): GAGVSQTPSNKVTEKGKYVELRCDPISGHTALYWYRQSLGQGPEFLIYFQGTGAADDSGLPNDRFFAVRPEGSVSTLKIQRTERGDSAVYLCASSFQGGGQETQYFGPGTRLLVL.

The V and J genes are TRBV4-1 and TRBJ1-2, with D perhaps matching TRBD1 (5 bases). Trimming pared 3 bases from V and 5 bases from J, leaving 10 bases between. This CDR3 has 13 residues. Per germline, CDR1 MGHRA and CDR2 YSYEKL. CDR3: CASSQQEGYGYTF. CDR3 coding DNA: TGCGCCAGCAGCCAGCAGGAGGGGTATGGCTACACCTTC.

The chain links TRBV27 to TRBJ1-5; D gene uncertain. V gave up 3 bases and J gave up 3 bases, with 9 bases separating them. The CDR3 runs 14 residues. The germline gives CDR1 MNHEY, CDR2 SMNVEV (reference sequence). The DNA for the CDR3 is TGTGCCAGCAGTTTCGGAGGGTTCAATCAGCCCCAGCATTTT. Translation: CASSFGGFNQPQHF.

The chain has TRBV7-3 and TRBJ2-1, with 7 bases aligning to TRBD2. Germline V gene lookup returns CDR1 SGHTA and CDR2 FQGTGA. The CDR3 has 15 amino acids. Unmatched junction bases numbered 13, after V lost 5 bases and J lost 9 bases. CDR3 sequence reads: CASSAGGGAEGEQFF. Written as DNA, the CDR3 is TGTGCCAGCAGCGCCGGGGGAGGGGCGGAAGGTGAGCAGTTCTTC.